What follows are 16 T cell receptor beta chains derived from one specimen sequenced in a study of post-analysis software for immune sequencing data. Findings of the study overall: A few TRBV segments were significantly more frequent in patients than in controls. TRBV5-6, TRBV5-1 and TRBV20-1 were among these segments.

These receptors lack a known antigen. Presence of unique molecular identifiers characterized the TCR beta cDNA libraries. MiXCR, run by TCRdb on the PCR reads, gives a single entry per CDR3 protein. The sample has some 700,000 distinct CDR3 sequences, 55% to 60% seen once. Sequenced material: blood. The receptors here all came from a girl aged 2-10 years with multiple sclerosis.

V and J are TRBV3-1 and TRBJ2-5; 10 bases are shared with TRBD2. Trimming cost V 0 bases and J 11 bases; bases outside gene matches: 15. Germline V CDR1 and CDR2: LGHDT, YNNKEL (reference sequence). This CDR3 has 17 amino acids. The CDR3 region has the DNA TGTGCCAGCAGCCAAGAAACGGGGAGAGCGGGAGGGCCGTCGCAGTACTTC. Protein sequence: CASSQETGRAGGPSQYF.

The V call is TRBV20-1, the J call TRBJ2-7; D unresolved. This CDR3 is 14 amino acids long. Trimming took off 1 base at V and 4 bases at J, with 14 bases between the two ends. Per the germline V gene, CDR1 is DFQATT and CDR2 is SNEGSKA (reference sequence). The CDR3 DNA sequence: TGCAGTGCTAGAGCACAACAGCGAGTTTACGAGCAGTACTTC. Protein sequence: CSARAQQRVYEQYF.

The chain combines TRBV29-1 with TRBJ2-1, with TRBD2 matching over 7 bases. J was trimmed by 4 bases and V by 1 base; bases with no gene match: 4. The germline CDR1 and CDR2 sequences are SQVTM and ANQGSEA. The CDR3 has 14 residues. The CDR3 nucleotides are TGCAGCGTTGAAGCTGGGGGGGTTTACAATGAGCAGTTCTTC. As protein: CSVEAGGVYNEQFF.

This chain joins TRBV6-1 and TRBJ1-1, with 8 bases that match TRBD1. Germline values: CDR1 MNHNS, CDR2 SASEGT. The CDR3 consists of 14 residues. V was clipped by 10 bases and J by 0 bases; unmatched bases: 7. The CDR3 DNA is TGTGCCACTTCGGACAGGGCGATGAACACTGAAGCTTTCTTT. Translating gives CATSDRAMNTEAFF.

This clonotype was seen only once. The chain has TRBV10-2 and TRBJ2-1, with TRBD2 matching 12 bases. Germline V CDR1 and CDR2: WSHSY, SAAADI. V gave up 8 bases and J gave up 9 bases; unmatched junction bases: 14. The CDR3 is 16 residues long. CDR3 protein: CASLGPSSGGVVEQFF. The CDR3 DNA reads TGCGCCAGCTTGGGCCCGTCTAGCGGGGGGGTCGTTGAGCAGTTCTTC.

The chain has TRBV5-1 and TRBJ1-2; tentative D call: TRBD1 (5 bases). CDR3 length: 16 residues. Per germline, CDR1 SGHRS and CDR2 YFSETQ. The ends were cut back, 1 base at V and 0 bases at J, with 13 bases in the middle. In DNA form, the CDR3 reads TGCGCCAGCAGCTTGATAGGGGAAGGAGCTAACTATGGCTACACCTTC. As protein: CASSLIGEGANYGYTF.

The chain recombines TRBV11-2 with TRBJ2-7; D assignment may be TRBD1 or TRBD2 (5 bases each). This CDR3 contains 14 residues. Germline values: CDR1 SGHAT, CDR2 FQNNGV. Trimming stripped 5 bases from V and 2 bases from J, with 13 bases between. The CDR3 region has the DNA TGTGCCAGCAGCCCGAGGGACCTTGCCTACGAGCAGTACTTC. This gives the protein CASSPRDLAYEQYF.

V and J are TRBV19 and TRBJ2-1; tentative D call: TRBD1 (5 bases). Germline V gene data show CDR1 as LNHDA and CDR2 as SQIVND (reference sequence). The CDR3 is 20 amino acids. V gave up 2 bases and J gave up 2 bases, with 25 bases separating them. The DNA of the CDR3 is TGTGCCAGTAGTATAAGGTCCCATCCGTCCCAGGGCGACACCTACAATGAGCAGTTCTTC. Its translation is CASSIRSHPSQGDTYNEQFF.

The chain links TRBV10-3 to TRBJ1-1, with 9 bases aligning to TRBD1. The trim removed 6 bases at V and 1 base at J, leaving 9 bases unmatched. Germline-derived CDR1 and CDR2 are ENHRY and SYGVKD. The CDR3 sequence is 16 residues long. This CDR3 reads CAIRGGTGLGNTEAFF. DNA for the CDR3: TGTGCCATCAGGGGGGGGACAGGGCTGGGGAACACTGAAGCTTTCTTT.

This rearrangement joins TRBV6-2 or TRBV6-3 to TRBJ2-3, with 12 positions matching TRBD2. This CDR3 contains 17 residues. The V gene's germline CDR1 is MNHEY and CDR2 SVGEGT. V lost 2 bases and J lost 2; bases outside the gene matches: 5. The CDR3 sequence is CASSYASGGAPTDTQYF. DNA for the CDR3: TGTGCCAGCAGTTACGCTAGCGGGGGGGCCCCCACAGATACGCAGTATTTT.

This clonotype came up a few times. The V gene is TRBV20-1, the J gene TRBJ2-7, with D possibly being TRBD2 (6 bases). The CDR3 extends over 15 amino acids. Trimming cost V 1 base and J 2 bases, with 15 bases left between them. Germline V gene lookup returns CDR1 DFQATT and CDR2 SNEGSKA (reference sequence). Here the CDR3 reads CSARVPGGVPYEQYF. CDR3 DNA: TGCAGTGCTAGAGTCCCCGGCGGGGTCCCCTACGAGCAGTACTTC.

V gene TRBV5-1 combines with J gene TRBJ2-1; 8 nucleotides align to TRBD2. The CDR3 runs 13 residues. V was pared by 7 bases and J by 4 bases, with 4 bases of the junction left unmatched. Looked up from germline, CDR1 is SGHRS and CDR2 is YFSETQ. CDR3 protein: CASYSGTYNEQFF. The CDR3 nucleotides read TGCGCCAGCTATAGCGGGACTTACAATGAGCAGTTCTTC.

This clonotype was counted a single time. The V gene is TRBV7-2, the J gene TRBJ2-4; D tentatively reads TRBD1 or TRBD2 (6 bases each). This CDR3 contains 14 residues. Trimming shortened V by 4 bases and J by 3 bases, and 10 bases separated the two germline ends. Germline lookup yields CDR1 SGHTA and CDR2 FQGNSA. The CDR3 DNA reads as TGTGCCAGCAGCTCCGGGGGCAGCAAAAACATTCAGTACTTC. Its translation: CASSSGGSKNIQYF.

The chain joins TRBV20-1 to TRBJ2-5; a weak D match, TRBD2 (6 bases). Germline values: CDR1 DFQATT, CDR2 SNEGSKA (reference sequence). Trimming took 0 bases from V and 4 from J, leaving 9 bases between them. The CDR3 is made up of 13 amino acids. In nucleotides, the CDR3 is TGCAGTGCTAGAGATCTACTAGCAGAGACCCAGTACTTC. This sequence encodes CSARDLLAETQYF.

The genes are TRBV10-3 and TRBJ2-5; 10 bases line up with TRBD1. This CDR3 has 13 residues. V was clipped by 7 bases and J by 5 bases; unmatched bases: 4. CDR1 ENHRY and CDR2 SYGVKD come from the germline V gene. The DNA for the CDR3 is TGTGCCATCATGGACAGGGGGAAGGAGACCCAGTACTTC. This sequence encodes CAIMDRGKETQYF.

As concerns this clonotype: A read error may produce the germline difference seen at one junction end. The chain links TRBV7-9 to TRBJ1-4; D gene uncertain. The CDR3 is 15 residues long. Per germline, CDR1 SEHNR and CDR2 FQNEAQ (reference sequence). DNA for the CDR3: TGTGCCAGCAGTTTAGCGGGAGGTTATAATGAAAAACTGTTTTTT. Translation: CASSLAGGYNEKLFF. Combining the CDR3 with reference TRBV7-9 and TRBJ1-4 gives the whole variable domain DTGVSQNPRHKITKRGQNVTFRCDPISEHNRLYWYRQTLGQGPEFLTYFQNEAQLEKSRLLSDRFSAERPKGSFSTLEIQRTEQGDSAMYLCASSLAGGYNEKLFFGSGTQLSVL.